Shown below are 22 T cell receptor beta chains from a single sample sequenced in a study of cytomegalovirus exposure and HLA in healthy donors. In the PCR, 60 Vbeta and 13 Jbeta primers were used. The repertoire was sequenced with immunoSEQ multiplex PCR; TCRdb's copy has only in-frame clones and lacks some. The sample comprises under 300,000 clones, about 83% of which are singletons, and 2% to 2.5% rests with the top ten. Sequencing was done on a sample of PBMCs. All receptors derive from a woman aged 40 to 50 in good health and CMV-seropositive.

This clone turned up a few times. This chain uses TRBV7-2 with TRBJ1-4; D is perhaps TRBD1 (6 bases). This CDR3 region has 16 residues. CDR1 and CDR2 from the germline V gene are SGHTA and FQGNSA. The ends were cut back, 5 bases at V and 6 bases at J, with 19 bases in the middle. The CDR3, as DNA: TGTGCCAGCAGCACCCCGGGGCAGGGGCAGGATGAAAAACTGTTTTTT. Translated: CASSTPGQGQDEKLFF.

The genes are TRBV7-2 and TRBJ2-2; D is uncertain. The CDR3 spans 15 residues. V lost 1 base, J lost 1 base, and 7 bases lay in between. Per germline, CDR1 SGHTA and CDR2 FQGNSA. For the CDR3, the DNA is TGTGCCAGCAGCTTAGTGTCCCAGAACACCGGGGAGCTGTTTTTT. Amino acid sequence: CASSLVSQNTGELFF.

The rearrangement uses TRBV4-2 and TRBJ2-1; 11 nucleotides align to TRBD2. The CDR3 length is 16 residues. V dropped 1 base and J dropped 6; count of bases not matched to a gene: 5. Germline CDR1 reads LGHNA; CDR2 reads YNFKEQ. Written as DNA, the CDR3 is TGTGCCAGCAGCCAAGTATCACTAGCGGGAGCCAATGAGCAGTTCTTC. It codes for CASSQVSLAGANEQFF.

The chain links TRBV2 to TRBJ2-7, with 10 nucleotides matching TRBD1. The germline CDR1 and CDR2 sequences are SNHLY and FYNNEI. The ends lost 1 base at V and 7 bases at J; junction bases unmatched: 7. The CDR3 totals 15 residues. CDR3 sequence: CASSEGQGAGWEQYF. The CDR3 bases are TGTGCCAGCAGTGAAGGACAGGGGGCTGGGTGGGAGCAGTACTTC. The variable domain in full, with the rest retrieved from reference TRBV2 and TRBJ2-7, is EPEVTQTPSHQVTQMGQEVILRCVPISNHLYFYWYRQILGQKVEFLVSFYNNEISEKSEIFDDQFSVERPDGSNFTLKIRSTKLEDSAMYFCASSEGQGAGWEQYFGPGTRLTVT.

The chain joins TRBV18 to TRBJ2-2, with TRBD2 matching over 12 bases. The V and J ends lost 4 bases and 1 base, in that order; junction bases with no gene match: 10. This CDR3 region has 19 residues. Germline values: CDR1 KGHSH, CDR2 LQKENI. CDR3 sequence reads: CASSLKSRTSGKNTGELFF. The CDR3 DNA is TGTGCCAGCTCACTCAAGTCCCGGACTAGCGGGAAGAACACCGGGGAGCTGTTTTTT.

The rearrangement uses TRBV19 and TRBJ1-2; D ambiguous. V was trimmed by 3 bases and J by 2 bases, leaving 10 bases between them. The germline CDR1 and CDR2 sequences are LNHDA and SQIVND (reference sequence). The CDR3 loop spans 14 amino acids. CDR3 in amino acids: CASSISVQNYGYTF. The CDR3 region has the DNA TGTGCCAGTAGTATCTCGGTTCAAAACTATGGCTACACCTTC.

This chain links TRBV19 with TRBJ1-1; 12 bases are shared with TRBD1. The V gene end was trimmed by 5 bases and the J gene end by 0 bases; junction bases not matched to a gene: 4. This CDR3 has 16 amino acids. Looked up from germline, CDR1 is LNHDA and CDR2 is SQIVND (reference sequence). Here the CDR3 DNA reads TGTGCCAGTAGTTACCGGGACAGGGGGCTGAACACTGAAGCTTTCTTT. Its protein product is CASSYRDRGLNTEAFF.

The V gene is TRBV28, the J gene TRBJ1-1; 8 bases map to TRBD1. V gave up 10 bases and J gave up 9 bases; unmatched junction bases: 19. Germline assignment: CDR1 MDHEN and CDR2 SYDVKM. This CDR3 has 15 amino acids. The CDR3 loop reads CATNRQGQGFLQAFF. CDR3 sequence (DNA): TGTGCCACCAACAGACAGGGGCAGGGGTTTTTACAAGCTTTCTTT.

CDR3: CASSWTGLAGAETQYF. The CDR3 nucleotides are TGTGCCAGCAGTTGGACGGGACTAGCGGGAGCCGAGACCCAGTACTTC. The chain joins TRBV11-1 to TRBJ2-5; 14 nucleotides agree with TRBD2. This CDR3 is 16 amino acids long. J gave up 5 bases and V 6 bases, and 8 bases lay outside the gene matches. Germline values: CDR1 SGHAT, CDR2 FQDESV (reference sequence).

The gene calls are TRBV30 and TRBJ1-2; the D gene is possibly TRBD1 (5 bases). This CDR3 is built from 13 residues. V lost 0 bases, J lost 6 bases, and 11 bases lay in between. Germline V gene data show CDR1 as GTSNPN and CDR2 as SVGIG (reference sequence). CDR3 sequence: CAWSVRDSHGYTF. CDR3 bases: TGTGCCTGGAGTGTACGCGACAGCCATGGCTACACCTTC. Full variable domain (outside the CDR3, taken from reference TRBV30 and TRBJ1-2): SQTIHQWPATLVQPVGSPLSLECTVEGTSNPNLYWYRQAAGRGLQLLFYSVGIGQISSEVPQNLSASRPQDRQFILSSKKLLLSDSGFYLCAWSVRDSHGYTFGSGTRLTVV.

This chain connects TRBV4-2 to TRBJ2-1, with a weak D call TRBD2 (6 bases). Germline CDR1 and CDR2: LGHNA and YNFKEQ. V lost 4 bases, J lost 6 bases, and 22 bases lay in between. The CDR3 is 17 residues long. This CDR3 is CASSLLPAGQSLNEQFF. CDR3 sequence (DNA): TGTGCCAGCAGCCTCCTCCCAGCGGGTCAAAGCCTCAATGAGCAGTTCTTC.

This clone was counted between two and nine times. V gene TRBV25-1 combines with J gene TRBJ1-1; D unresolved. Per the germline V gene, CDR1 is MGHDK and CDR2 is SYGVNS. The V gene lost 6 bases and the J gene lost 0 bases, with 2 bases spanning the gap. This CDR3 has 11 amino acids. DNA for the CDR3: TGTGCCAGCAGCGTGAACACTGAAGCTTTCTTT. Protein sequence: CASSVNTEAFF.

The chain recombines TRBV27 with TRBJ1-6; D unresolved. Trimming removed 0 bases at V and 13 bases at J, with 16 bases between. The CDR3 has 15 amino acids. Looked up from germline, CDR1 is MNHEY and CDR2 is SMNVEV (reference sequence). The CDR3 is CASSLSLPPTAPLHF. Written as DNA, the CDR3 is TGTGCCAGCAGTTTATCACTCCCTCCAACTGCGCCCCTCCACTTT.

The V call is TRBV4-3, the J call TRBJ1-5; 8 nucleotides line up with TRBD1. The CDR3 is made up of 16 amino acids. Germline V gene lookup returns CDR1 LGHNA and CDR2 YSLEER. V trimming: 0 bases; J trimming: 3 bases; junction bases outside the gene matches: 4. This chain's CDR3 is CASSQDPDRVNQPQHF. The CDR3 nucleotides are TGCGCCAGCAGCCAAGACCCGGACAGGGTCAATCAGCCCCAGCATTTT.

The chain combines TRBV7-9 with TRBJ1-2; possible D gene TRBD1, 5 bases. V lost 5 bases to trimming and J lost 2 bases, with 12 bases between them. Germline V gives CDR1 SEHNR, CDR2 FQNEAQ (reference sequence). This CDR3 region has 14 residues. The CDR3, as DNA: TGTGCCAGCAGCCGGTCGGGGGGAAACTATGGCTACACCTTC. This sequence encodes CASSRSGGNYGYTF.

The chain joins TRBV4-1 to TRBJ1-5, with 9 bases fitting TRBD1. Losses at the gene ends were 3 bases for V and 6 bases for J; bases not matched to a gene: 6. Per germline, CDR1 MGHRA and CDR2 YSYEKL. This CDR3 is 15 amino acids long. CDR3 DNA sequence: TGCGCCAGCAGCCACATACAGGGGGCCGGTCAGCCCCAGCATTTT. Its translation: CASSHIQGAGQPQHF.

This rearrangement joins TRBV4-3 to TRBJ1-4; 9 bases map to TRBD1. The germline V gene encodes CDR1 LGHNA and CDR2 YSLEER. The CDR3 is made up of 16 amino acids. With V trimmed by 1 base and J by 7 bases, 7 bases remained unmatched. In nucleotides, the CDR3 is TGCGCCAGCAGCCAAGGCGGACAGGGGCATCGTGAAAAACTGTTTTTT. Protein: CASSQGGQGHREKLFF.

In this sample, this clone turned up once. This rearrangement joins TRBV27 to TRBJ2-7; 10 nucleotides align to TRBD2. Germline CDR1 is MNHEY and CDR2 is SMNVEV (reference sequence). CDR3 length equals 17 residues. V lost 5 bases to trimming and J lost 5 bases; unmatched junction nucleotides: 15. In nucleotides, the CDR3 is TGTGCCAGCAGTACCAGGACTAGCGGTCCGAGTACCGACGAGCAGTACTTC. Translating it yields CASSTRTSGPSTDEQYF.

CDR3 sequence reads: CASSQSKLAGGVQFF. DNA for the CDR3: TGTGCCAGCAGCCAAAGCAAGCTAGCGGGGGGGGTGCAGTTCTTC. The chain uses TRBV11-1 and TRBJ2-1; 12 nucleotides agree with TRBD2. Trimming cost V 5 bases and J 12 bases; bases outside gene matches: 11. The length of the CDR3 is 15 residues. CDR1 is SGHAT and CDR2 is FQDESV in the germline V gene (reference sequence).

The chain couples TRBV28 to TRBJ1-1; tentatively, D is TRBD1 (6 bases). From germline, CDR1 is MDHEN and CDR2 SYDVKM. The CDR3 totals 15 residues. The V end lost 4 bases, the J end lost 5 bases, and 17 bases lay between the germline ends. The CDR3 sequence: CASSSLIQGSTEAFF. As DNA, the CDR3 is TGTGCCAGCAGTTCCCTAATCCAGGGGTCGACTGAAGCTTTCTTT. The whole variable domain, remainder taken from reference TRBV28 and TRBJ1-1, is DVKVTQSSRYLVKRTGEKVFLECVQDMDHENMFWYRQDPGLGLRLIYFSYDVKMKEKGDIPEGYSVSREKKERFSLILESASTNQTSMYLCASSSLIQGSTEAFFGQGTRLTVV.

Notes on this clone: At one boundary the junction diverges from the germline segment, which might be a read error. The rearrangement uses TRBV12-5 and TRBJ2-1; 7 nucleotides align to TRBD2. The germline CDR1 and CDR2 sequences are LGHNT and FRNRAP. The CDR3 is made up of 15 amino acids. CDR3 coding DNA: TGTGCTAATGGTTCCGCCGGGACTAACTACAATGAGCAGTTCTTC. Protein sequence: CANGSAGTNYNEQFF.

This chain uses TRBV4-3 with TRBJ1-2; 8 nucleotides match TRBD1. Germline CDR1 LGHNA, CDR2 YSLEER. After removal of 0 bases from V and 4 bases from J, the junction contained 7 bases not matched to a gene. The CDR3 loop spans 16 amino acids. CDR3 coding DNA: TGCGCCAGCAGCCAAGATCAGGGGGCGCACGCCTATGGCTACACCTTC. It yields the protein CASSQDQGAHAYGYTF.